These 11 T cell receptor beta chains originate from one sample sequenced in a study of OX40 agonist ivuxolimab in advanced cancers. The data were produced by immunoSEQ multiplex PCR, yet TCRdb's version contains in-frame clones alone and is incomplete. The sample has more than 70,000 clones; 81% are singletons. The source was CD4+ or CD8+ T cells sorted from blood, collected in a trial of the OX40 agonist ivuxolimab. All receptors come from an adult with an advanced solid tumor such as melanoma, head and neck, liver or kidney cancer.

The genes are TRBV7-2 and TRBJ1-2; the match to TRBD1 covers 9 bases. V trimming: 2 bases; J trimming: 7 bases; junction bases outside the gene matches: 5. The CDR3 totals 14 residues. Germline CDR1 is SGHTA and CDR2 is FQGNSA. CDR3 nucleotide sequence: TGTGCCAGCAGCTTAAAGGAGACAGGGGGTGGCTACACCTTC. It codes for CASSLKETGGGYTF. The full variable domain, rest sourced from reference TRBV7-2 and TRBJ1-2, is GAGVSQSPSNKVTEKGKDVELRCDPISGHTALYWYRQSLGQGLEFLIYFQGNSAPDKSGLPSDRFSAERTGGSVSTLTIQRTQQEDSAVYLCASSLKETGGGYTFGSGTRLTVV.

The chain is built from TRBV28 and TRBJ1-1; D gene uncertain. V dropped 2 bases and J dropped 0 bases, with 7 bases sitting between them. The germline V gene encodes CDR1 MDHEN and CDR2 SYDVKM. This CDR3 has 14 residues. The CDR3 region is CASSLLVMNTEAFF. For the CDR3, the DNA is TGTGCCAGCAGTTTACTTGTAATGAACACTGAAGCTTTCTTT.

As DNA, the CDR3 is TGTGCCAGCAGGAGGGACAGTAATTCACCCCTCCACTTT. The encoded protein is CASRRDSNSPLHF. The J gene is TRBJ1-6, the V gene TRBV9; 7 positions agree with TRBD1. The CDR3 is made up of 13 amino acids. After removal of 5 bases from V and 6 bases from J, the junction contained 2 bases not matched to a gene. CDR1 and CDR2 (germline): SGDLS, YYNGEE.

CDR3 amino acids: CASSSGSYEQYF. CDR3 nucleotide sequence: TGTGCCAGCAGCTCCGGGTCCTACGAGCAGTACTTC. The V and J genes are TRBV5-6 and TRBJ2-7; D uncertain. Germline values: CDR1 SGHDT, CDR2 YYEEEE. This CDR3 contains 12 residues. V lost 3 bases to trimming and J lost 1 base, with 5 bases between them. The full variable domain, rest sourced from reference TRBV5-6 and TRBJ2-7, is DAGVTQSPTHLIKTRGQQVTLRCSPKSGHDTVSWYQQALGQGPQFIFQYYEEEERQRGNFPDRFSGHQFPNYSSELNVNALLLGDSALYLCASSSGSYEQYFGPGTRLTVT.

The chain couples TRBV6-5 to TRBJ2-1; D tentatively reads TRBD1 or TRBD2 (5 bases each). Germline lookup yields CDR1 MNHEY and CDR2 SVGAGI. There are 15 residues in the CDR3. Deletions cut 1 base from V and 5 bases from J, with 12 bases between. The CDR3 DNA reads TGTGCCAGCAGTTACTGGGGACGGGGCCACAATGAGCAGTTCTTC. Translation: CASSYWGRGHNEQFF.

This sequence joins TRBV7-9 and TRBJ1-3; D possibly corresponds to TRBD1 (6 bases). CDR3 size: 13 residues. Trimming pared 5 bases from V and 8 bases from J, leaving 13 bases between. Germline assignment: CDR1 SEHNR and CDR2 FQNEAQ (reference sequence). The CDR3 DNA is TGTGCCAGCAGCCCCGAACAGGGCCACACCATATATTTT. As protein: CASSPEQGHTIYF.

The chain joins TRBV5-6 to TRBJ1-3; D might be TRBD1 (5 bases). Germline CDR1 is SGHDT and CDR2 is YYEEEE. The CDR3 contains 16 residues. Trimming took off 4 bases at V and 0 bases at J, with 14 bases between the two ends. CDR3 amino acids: CASSPGTSVSGNTIYF. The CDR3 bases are TGTGCCAGCAGCCCCGGGACCTCCGTCTCTGGAAACACCATATATTTT.

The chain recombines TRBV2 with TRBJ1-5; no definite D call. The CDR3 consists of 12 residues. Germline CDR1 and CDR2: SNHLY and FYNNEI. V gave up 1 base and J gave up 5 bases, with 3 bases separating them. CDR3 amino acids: CASSEGDQPQHF. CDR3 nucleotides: TGTGCCAGCAGTGAAGGAGATCAGCCCCAGCATTTT.

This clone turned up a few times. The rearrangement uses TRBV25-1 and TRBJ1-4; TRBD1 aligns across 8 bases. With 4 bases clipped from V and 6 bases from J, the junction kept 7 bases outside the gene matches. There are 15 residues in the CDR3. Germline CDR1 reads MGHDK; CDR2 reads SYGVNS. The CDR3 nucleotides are TGTGCCAGCAGTGCCGAAACAGGGGGACATGAAAAACTGTTTTTT. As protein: CASSAETGGHEKLFF.

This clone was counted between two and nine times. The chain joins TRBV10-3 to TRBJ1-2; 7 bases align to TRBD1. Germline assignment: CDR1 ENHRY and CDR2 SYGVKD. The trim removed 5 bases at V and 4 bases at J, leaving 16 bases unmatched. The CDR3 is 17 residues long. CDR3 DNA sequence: TGTGCCATCAGTAAAAACCCCCGGGACAGCGGGGGCTATGGCTACACCTTC. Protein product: CAISKNPRDSGGYGYTF.

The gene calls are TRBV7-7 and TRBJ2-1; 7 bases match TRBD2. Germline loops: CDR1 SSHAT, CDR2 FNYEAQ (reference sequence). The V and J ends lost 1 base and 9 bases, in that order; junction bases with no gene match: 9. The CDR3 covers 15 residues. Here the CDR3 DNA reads TGTGCCAGCAGCTTAGACGCGTGGAGGGAGGGTGAGCAGTTCTTC. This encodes CASSLDAWREGEQFF.